Below are 14 T cell receptor beta chains sequenced from a single sample in a study of immune reconstitution after stem cell transplant in scleroderma. A single record per CDR3 protein comes from TCRdb applying MiXCR to the RT-PCR reads. The sample holds more than 2,500 distinct CDR3 sequences, about 3.6% seen once. The specimen was taken before or after autologous hematopoietic stem cell transplantation (not recorded which). These receptors were taken from a human donor with systemic sclerosis.

This clonotype ranks as medium-sized. The V gene is TRBV29-1, the J gene TRBJ1-1, with D unresolved. The CDR3 consists of 13 residues. From germline, CDR1 is SQVTM and CDR2 ANQGSEA. V was pared by 5 bases and J by 1 base, with 11 bases between. The CDR3 DNA reads TGCAGCGTTTATCAGACGGCGAACACTGAAGCTTTCTTT. This gives the protein CSVYQTANTEAFF.

This clonotype is judged medium-sized. This rearrangement joins TRBV29-1 to TRBJ2-7; TRBD1 agrees at 10 bases. Germline CDR1 is SQVTM and CDR2 is ANQGSEA. The ends lost 4 bases at V and 5 bases at J; junction bases unmatched: 8. This CDR3 has 14 residues. CDR3 DNA sequence: TGCAGCGTTGTTACGGGGACAGGGGTCCACGAGCAGTACTTC. It codes for CSVVTGTGVHEQYF.

This clonotype is judged medium-sized. V is TRBV3-1 and J is TRBJ2-3; 9 nucleotides match TRBD1. After removal of 5 bases from V and 0 bases from J, the junction contained 0 bases not matched to a gene. Germline V gene sequence: CDR1 LGHDT, CDR2 YNNKEL (reference sequence). The length of the CDR3 is 14 residues. CDR3 DNA sequence: TGTGCCAGCAGCGACAGGGGGAGCACAGATACGCAGTATTTT. Translating gives CASSDRGSTDTQYF.

This clonotype is medium-sized by share. The V and J genes are TRBV7-2 and TRBJ2-7, with 7 bases identical to TRBD1. The germline gives CDR1 SGHTA, CDR2 FQGNSA. The CDR3 has 14 residues. V dropped 5 bases and J dropped 3; count of bases not matched to a gene: 7. The CDR3 DNA reads TGTGCCAGCAGCCGAGACAGGGTAAACTACGAGCAGTACTTC. Translated: CASSRDRVNYEQYF.

By share of the sample, this clonotype is medium-sized. The chain employs TRBV20-1 and TRBJ2-2; D gene unclear. The germline CDR1 and CDR2 sequences are DFQATT and SNEGSKA (reference sequence). This CDR3 comprises 16 residues. The V gene lost 3 bases and the J gene lost 2 bases, with 16 bases spanning the gap. DNA of the CDR3: TGCAGTGCTAGTGGTCCCGCGGAGCGAAACACCGGGGAGCTGTTTTTT. Residues: CSASGPAERNTGELFF.

This clonotype is termed medium-sized. This chain connects TRBV9 to TRBJ2-3; no clear D gene. Trimming removed 4 bases from V and 3 bases from J, with 3 bases in between. This CDR3 region has 11 residues. Per germline, CDR1 SGDLS and CDR2 YYNGEE. CDR3 residues: CASSLTDTQYF. CDR3 coding DNA: TGTGCCAGCAGCTTAACAGATACGCAGTATTTT.

V gene TRBV19 combines with J gene TRBJ2-6, with D possibly TRBD2 on 5 matching bases. Germline loops: CDR1 LNHDA, CDR2 SQIVND (reference sequence). This CDR3 has 14 residues. Trimming stripped 8 bases from V and 4 bases from J, with 12 bases between. The CDR3 coding sequence is TGTGCCAGTTCTCCGGGGTACGGGGCCAACGTCCTGACTTTC. Translated, it gives CASSPGYGANVLTF.

This clonotype is categorized as medium-sized. Here the CDR3 reads CSARTDSYEQYF. In DNA, the CDR3 is TGCAGTGCAAGGACAGACTCCTACGAGCAGTACTTC. The V and J genes are TRBV20-1 and TRBJ2-7; D is possibly TRBD1 (6 bases). CDR1 is DFQATT and CDR2 is SNEGSKA in the germline V gene (reference sequence). Trimming shortened V by 6 bases and J by 0 bases, and 9 bases separated the two germline ends. This CDR3 region has 12 residues.

By share, this clonotype ranks as medium-sized. The rearrangement uses TRBV12-3 or TRBV12-4 and TRBJ2-1, with no clear D. Trimming removed 6 bases at V and 4 bases at J, with 4 bases between. There are 11 residues in the CDR3. The CDR3 DNA is TGTGCCAGCAGCACGTACAATGAGCAGTTCTTC. Translation: CASSTYNEQFF.

This clonotype is medium-sized (0.01 to 0.1%) by share. The chain links TRBV2 to TRBJ2-5, with D tentatively TRBD1 or TRBD2 (5 bases each). The CDR3 spans 12 residues. CDR1 is SNHLY, CDR2 FYNNEI, per germline. The CDR3 nucleotides are TGTGCGACCTACCGAGGGGAAGAGACCCAGTACTTC. It specifies CATYRGEETQYF.

This clonotype was recorded at least ten times. This chain uses TRBV6-6 with TRBJ2-5, with a weak D call TRBD2 (6 bases). Looked up from germline, CDR1 is MNHNY and CDR2 is SVGAGI (reference sequence). Trimming stripped 8 bases from V and 2 bases from J, with 21 bases between. The CDR3 covers 16 residues. For the CDR3, the DNA is TGTGCCAGCCGAACGGGACTCTCAACATTGCAAGAGACCCAGTACTTC. It encodes CASRTGLSTLQETQYF.

Details on this clonotype: A much larger clone lies a single base off, so this may be a read error. The chain links TRBV20-1 to TRBJ2-5; the D gene could be TRBD1 or TRBD2 (6 bases each). Per germline, CDR1 DFQATT and CDR2 SNEGSKA (reference sequence). CDR3 length: 15 amino acids. For the CDR3, the DNA is TGCAGTGCCTCCCCCCCTCTAGGGGGGCAAGACACCCAGTACTTC. It codes for CSASPPLGGQDTQYF.

By its share, this clonotype is medium-sized. This chain links TRBV19 with TRBJ1-3, with D unclear. Germline V gene lookup returns CDR1 LNHDA and CDR2 SQIVND (reference sequence). V lost 4 bases to trimming and J lost 0 bases, with 10 bases between them. The CDR3 covers 15 residues. Here the CDR3 reads CASSNTAGSGNTIYF. CDR3 nucleotides: TGTGCCAGTAGTAATACCGCGGGCTCTGGAAACACCATATATTTT.

In its sample, this clonotype ranks as medium-sized. The chain links TRBV20-1 to TRBJ1-3, with D possibly TRBD1 on 6 matching bases. Trimming removed 6 bases from V and 0 bases from J, with 15 bases in between. CDR1 and CDR2 (germline): DFQATT, SNEGSKA (reference sequence). The CDR3 is 15 residues long. The CDR3: CSAGGMTGSGNTIYF. For the CDR3, the DNA is TGCAGTGCGGGAGGGATGACAGGCTCTGGAAACACCATATATTTT.